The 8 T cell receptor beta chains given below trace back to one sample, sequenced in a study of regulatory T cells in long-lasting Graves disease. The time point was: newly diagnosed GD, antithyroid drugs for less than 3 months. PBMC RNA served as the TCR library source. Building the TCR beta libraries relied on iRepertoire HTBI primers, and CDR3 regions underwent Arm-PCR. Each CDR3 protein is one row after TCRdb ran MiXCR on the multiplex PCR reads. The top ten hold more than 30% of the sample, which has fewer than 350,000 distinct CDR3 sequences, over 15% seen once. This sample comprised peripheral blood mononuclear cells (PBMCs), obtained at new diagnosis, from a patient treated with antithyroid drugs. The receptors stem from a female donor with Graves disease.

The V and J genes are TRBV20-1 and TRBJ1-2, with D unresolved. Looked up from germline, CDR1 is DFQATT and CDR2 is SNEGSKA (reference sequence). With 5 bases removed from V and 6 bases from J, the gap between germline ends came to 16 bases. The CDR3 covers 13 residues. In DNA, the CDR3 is TGCAGTGCTCTTTACGGGTCCGGAGATGGCTACACCTTC. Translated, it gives CSALYGSGDGYTF.

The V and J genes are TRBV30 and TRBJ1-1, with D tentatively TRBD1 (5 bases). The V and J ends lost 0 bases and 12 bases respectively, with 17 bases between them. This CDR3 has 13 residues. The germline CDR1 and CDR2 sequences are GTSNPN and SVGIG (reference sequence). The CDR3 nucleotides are TGTGCCTGGAGTGTCAGTGGAGGGACCGAATCTTTCTTT. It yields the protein CAWSVSGGTESFF. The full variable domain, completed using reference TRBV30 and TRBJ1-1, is SQTIHQWPATLVQPVGSPLSLECTVEGTSNPNLYWYRQAAGRGLQLLFYSVGIGQISSEVPQNLSASRPQDRQFILSSKKLLLSDSGFYLCAWSVSGGTESFFGQGTRLTVV.

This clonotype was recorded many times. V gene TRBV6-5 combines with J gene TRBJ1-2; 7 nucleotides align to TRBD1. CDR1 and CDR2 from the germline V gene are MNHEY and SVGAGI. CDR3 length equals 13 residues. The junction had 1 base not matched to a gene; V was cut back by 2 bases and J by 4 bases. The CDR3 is CASSYGQAYGYTF. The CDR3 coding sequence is TGTGCCAGCAGTTACGGACAGGCCTATGGCTACACCTTC.

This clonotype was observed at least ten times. The DNA for the CDR3 is TGTGCCAGCAGCCTAAGCGGGAGGGCCTGGGATGAGCAGTTCTTC. Protein: CASSLSGRAWDEQFF. The chain has TRBV12-3 or TRBV12-4 and TRBJ2-1; 10 bases align to TRBD2. V was pared by 6 bases and J by 8 bases, with 10 bases of the junction left unmatched. The length of the CDR3 is 15 residues.

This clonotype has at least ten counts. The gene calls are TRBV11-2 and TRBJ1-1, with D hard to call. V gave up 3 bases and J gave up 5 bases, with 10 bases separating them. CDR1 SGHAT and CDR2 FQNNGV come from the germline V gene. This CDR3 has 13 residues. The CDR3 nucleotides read TGTGCCAGCAGCTTCTCACCCGTAACTGAAGCTTTCTTT. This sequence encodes CASSFSPVTEAFF.

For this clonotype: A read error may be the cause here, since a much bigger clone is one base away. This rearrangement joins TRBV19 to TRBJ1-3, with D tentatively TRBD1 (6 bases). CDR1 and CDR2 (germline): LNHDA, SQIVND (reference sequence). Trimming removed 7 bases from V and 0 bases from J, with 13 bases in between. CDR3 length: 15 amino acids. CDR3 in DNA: TGTGCCAGTACCCGGGGGGCGAGCTCTGGAAACACCATATATTTT. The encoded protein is CASTRGASSGNTIYF. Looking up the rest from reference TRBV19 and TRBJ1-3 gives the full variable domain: DGGITQSPKYLFRKEGQNVTLSCEQNLNHDAMYWYRQDPGQGLRLIYYSQIVNDFQKGDIAEGYSVSREKKESFPLTVTSAQKNPTAFYLCASTRGASSGNTIYFGEGSWLTVV.

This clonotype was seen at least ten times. The CDR3 protein is CASRGGDSLTDTQYF. The CDR3 DNA sequence: TGTGCCAGTAGAGGGGGGGACAGCCTCACAGATACGCAGTATTTT. V and J are TRBV19 and TRBJ2-3; D assignment may be TRBD1 or TRBD2 (7 bases each). CDR1 is LNHDA and CDR2 is SQIVND in the germline V gene (reference sequence). The V and J ends lost 6 bases and 2 bases respectively, with 15 bases between them. CDR3 size: 15 residues.

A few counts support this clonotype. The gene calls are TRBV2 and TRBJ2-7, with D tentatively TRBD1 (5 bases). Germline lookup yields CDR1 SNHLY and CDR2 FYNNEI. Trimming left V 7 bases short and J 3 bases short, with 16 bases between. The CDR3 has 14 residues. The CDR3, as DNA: TGTGCCAGCACAGGGTCACCAGTAAGCTACGAGCAGTACTTC. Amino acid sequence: CASTGSPVSYEQYF. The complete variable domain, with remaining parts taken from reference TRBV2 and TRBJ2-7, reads EPEVTQTPSHQVTQMGQEVILRCVPISNHLYFYWYRQILGQKVEFLVSFYNNEISEKSEIFDDQFSVERPDGSNFTLKIRSTKLEDSAMYFCASTGSPVSYEQYFGPGTRLTVT.